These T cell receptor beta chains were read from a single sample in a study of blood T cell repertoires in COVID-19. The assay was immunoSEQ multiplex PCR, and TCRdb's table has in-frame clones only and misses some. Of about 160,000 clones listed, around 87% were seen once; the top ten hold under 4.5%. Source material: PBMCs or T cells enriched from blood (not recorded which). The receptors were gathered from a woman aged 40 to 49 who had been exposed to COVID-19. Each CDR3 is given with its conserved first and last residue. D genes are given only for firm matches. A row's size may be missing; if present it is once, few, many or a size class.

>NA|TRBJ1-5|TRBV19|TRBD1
TGTGCCAGTCGGACCCGGGACAGGGGGCAACAGCCCCAGCATTTT
CASRTRDRGQQPQHF
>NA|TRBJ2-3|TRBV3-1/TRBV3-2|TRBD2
TGTGCCACCAGCCCGACCGGGCTAGCGGCCACAGATACGCAGTATTTT
CATSPTGLAATDTQYF
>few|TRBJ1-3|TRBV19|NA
TGTGCCAGTAGTACCGCGCCGTCAGGAAACACCATATATTTT
CASSTAPSGNTIYF
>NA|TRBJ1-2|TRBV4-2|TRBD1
TGTGCCAGCAGCCAAGGGACAGGGAGGGAGGGCTATGGCTACACCTTC
CASSQGTGREGYGYTF
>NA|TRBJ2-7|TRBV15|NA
TGTGCCACCAGCAGAGATGGACAAGGGGTCAACTCCTACGAGCAGTACTTC
CATSRDGQGVNSYEQYF
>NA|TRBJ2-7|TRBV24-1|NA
TGTGCCACCAGTGATTTGGGGACTCTTGCCTACGAGCAGTACTTC
CATSDLGTLAYEQYF
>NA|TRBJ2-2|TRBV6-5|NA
TGTGCCAGCAGTTACTCGAGCGGTTACACCGGGGAGCTGTTTTTT
CASSYSSGYTGELFF
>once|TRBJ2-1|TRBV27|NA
TGTGCCAGCAGTCCCCCCAGTTTCAGCTCCTACAATGAGCAGTTCTTC
CASSPPSFSSYNEQFF
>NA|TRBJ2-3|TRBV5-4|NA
TGTGCCAGCAGCCCCCACACAGATACGCAGTATTTT
CASSPHTDTQYF
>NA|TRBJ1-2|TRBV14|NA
TGTGCCAGCAGCCAAACACAAAACTATGGCTACACCTTC
CASSQTQNYGYTF
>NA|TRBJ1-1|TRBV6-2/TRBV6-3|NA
TGTGCCAGCAGTCTTACAGCACTCACTGAAGCTTTCTTT
CASSLTALTEAFF
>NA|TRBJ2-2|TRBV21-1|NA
TGTGCCACCCCAAAGACAGGGTTTGGGGGGGAGCTGTTTTTT
CATPKTGFGGELFF
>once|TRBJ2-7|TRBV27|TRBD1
TGTGCCAGCAGTTTAACGGGACAGGGGGCCTACGAGCAGTACTTC
CASSLTGQGAYEQYF
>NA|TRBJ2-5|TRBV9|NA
TGTGCCAGCAGCGCTAACCAGGCGGAGACCCAGTACTTC
CASSANQAETQYF
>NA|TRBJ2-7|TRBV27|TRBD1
TGTGCCAGCAGTTTGGGGACAGGGTCCTACGAGCAGTACTTC
CASSLGTGSYEQYF
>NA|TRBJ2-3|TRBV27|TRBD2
TGTGCCAGCAGTCACGCCGCTAGCGGGGGCACAGATACGCAGTATTTT
CASSHAASGGTDTQYF
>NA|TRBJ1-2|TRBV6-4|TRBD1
TGTGCCAGCAGTCCGGACAGGACTAACTATGGCTACACCTTC
CASSPDRTNYGYTF
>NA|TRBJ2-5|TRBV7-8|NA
TGTGCCAGCAGCTTAGCGATCTCAAGTGGCGAGACCCAGTACTTC
CASSLAISSGETQYF
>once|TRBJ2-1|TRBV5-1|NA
TGCGCCAGCAGCTCCTCGGGTGACCCGGGAATGAGCAATGAGCAGTTCTTC
CASSSSGDPGMSNEQFF
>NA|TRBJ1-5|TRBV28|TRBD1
TGTGCCAGCAGTGCCCTCGGGACAGCACTTTATAGCAATCAGCCCCAGCATTTT
CASSALGTALYSNQPQHF
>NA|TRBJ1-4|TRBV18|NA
TGTGCCAGCTCACCCCGGGACACGGATGAAAAACTGTTTTTT
CASSPRDTDEKLFF
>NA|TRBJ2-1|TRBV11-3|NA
TGTGCCAGCAGCTTAGAGTCCGGGATGGGGTACAATGAGCAGTTCTTC
CASSLESGMGYNEQFF
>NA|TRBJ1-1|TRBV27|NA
TGTGCCAGCAGTGGAAATCAGGGCACTGAAGCTTTCTTT
CASSGNQGTEAFF
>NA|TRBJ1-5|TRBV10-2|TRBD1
TGCGCCAGCACGCGCAAACCGGGACAGCTTAATCAGCCCCAGCATTTT
CASTRKPGQLNQPQHF
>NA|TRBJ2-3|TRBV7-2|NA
TGTGCCAGCAGCTTAACGCGGGACACAGATACGCAGTATTTT
CASSLTRDTDTQYF
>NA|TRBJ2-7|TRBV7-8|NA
TGTGCCAGCAGCTTAGAGGTGACACCTTCCTACGAGCAGTACTTC
CASSLEVTPSYEQYF
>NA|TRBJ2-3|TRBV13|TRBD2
TGTGCCAGCAGCTTTCGGGCTAGCGGGAGTGCAGATACGCAGTATTTT
CASSFRASGSADTQYF
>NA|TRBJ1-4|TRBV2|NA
TGTGCCAGCAGTGACCCAGGGAATGAAAAACTGTTTTTT
CASSDPGNEKLFF
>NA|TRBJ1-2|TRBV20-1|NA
TGCAGTGCTGGTGGTAGTGGCTACACCTTC
CSAGGSGYTF
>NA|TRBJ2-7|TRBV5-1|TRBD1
TGCGCCAGCAGCTGGACAGGGGAGGGTATCGAGCAGTACTTC
CASSWTGEGIEQYF
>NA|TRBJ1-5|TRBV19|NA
TGTGCCAGTAGTATAATGGGGAGTAATCAGCCCCAGCATTTT
CASSIMGSNQPQHF
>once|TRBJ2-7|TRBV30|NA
TGTGCCTGGACCCTAAGTTACTCCTACGAGCAGTACTTC
CAWTLSYSYEQYF
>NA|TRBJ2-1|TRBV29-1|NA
TGCAGCGCCGGGGTTAGTGAGCAGTTCTTC
CSAGVSEQFF
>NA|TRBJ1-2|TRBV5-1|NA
TGCGCCAGCAGCTTGGGGGTGTCGGGTTTAAGGGGCTATGGCTACACCTTC
CASSLGVSGLRGYGYTF
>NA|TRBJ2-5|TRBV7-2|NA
TGTGCCAGCAGATTGGGAGGGGGGCCAGAGACCCAGTACTTC
CASRLGGGPETQYF
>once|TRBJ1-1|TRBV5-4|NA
TGTGCCAGCAGCTTGAGGGGCCCGACACAGGGCCACACTGAAGCTTTCTTT
CASSLRGPTQGHTEAFF
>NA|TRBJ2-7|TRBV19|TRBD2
TGTGCCAGTAGTAAGAGGGAGGGGCCCTACGAGCAGTACTTC
CASSKREGPYEQYF
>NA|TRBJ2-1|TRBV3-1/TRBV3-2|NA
TGTGCCAGCAGCCAGGACTTAATAGAAGGCAATGAGCAGTTCTTC
CASSQDLIEGNEQFF
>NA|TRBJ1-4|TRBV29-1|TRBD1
TGCAGCGTTGAAGATCTGAAGCCGCGGGACAGGGGGTTAACTAATGAAAAACTGTTTTTT
CSVEDLKPRDRGLTNEKLFF
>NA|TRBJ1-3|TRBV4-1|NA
TGCGCCAGCAGCCAAGTTTCGGGGTTAGGAAACACCATATATTTT
CASSQVSGLGNTIYF
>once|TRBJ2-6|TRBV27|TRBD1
TGTGCCAGCAGGCGCAGGACAGGGACTGGGGCCAACGTCCTGACTTTC
CASRRRTGTGANVLTF
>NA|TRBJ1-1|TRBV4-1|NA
TGCGCCAGCAGCCCTTCGGGATCGAACACTGAAGCTTTCTTT
CASSPSGSNTEAFF
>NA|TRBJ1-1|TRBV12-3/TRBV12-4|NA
TGTGCCAGCAGTAGCGTGATAGGCACTGAAGCTTTCTTT
CASSSVIGTEAFF
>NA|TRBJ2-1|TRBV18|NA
TGTGCCAGCTCACCATTGAGACAGCTATACAATGAGCAGTTCTTC
CASSPLRQLYNEQFF
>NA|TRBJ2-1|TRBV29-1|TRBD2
TGCAGCGGGAGGGAGGGCGATGAGCAGTTCTTC
CSGREGDEQFF
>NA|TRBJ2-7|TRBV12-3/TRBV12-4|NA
TGTGCCAGCGGAGGGGTGGGGGCCTACGAGCAGTACTTC
CASGGVGAYEQYF
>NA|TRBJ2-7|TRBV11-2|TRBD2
TGTGCCAGCAGCCCCCTCGGGACTAGCGGGGGAACCTACGAGCAGTACTTC
CASSPLGTSGGTYEQYF
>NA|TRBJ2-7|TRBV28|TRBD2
TGTGCCAGCAGTTTTGCTAGCGGGAACTACGAGCAGTACTTC
CASSFASGNYEQYF
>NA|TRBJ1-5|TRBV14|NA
TGTGCCAGCAGCGAGGACTTTTATAGCAATCAGCCCCAGCATTTT
CASSEDFYSNQPQHF
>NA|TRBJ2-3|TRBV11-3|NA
TGTGCCAGCAGCCGGGGAGCGGATACGCAGTATTTT
CASSRGADTQYF
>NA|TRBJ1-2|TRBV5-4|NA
TGTGCCAGCAGCTTGAACACACCTCAAATCTATGGCTACACCTTC
CASSLNTPQIYGYTF
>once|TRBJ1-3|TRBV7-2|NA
TGTGCCAGCAGCTTCAGCGGCACAAGCTCTGGAAACACCATATATTTT
CASSFSGTSSGNTIYF
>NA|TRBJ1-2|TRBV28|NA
TGTGCCAGCAGTTCATCAAGCGCCTATGGCTACACCTTC
CASSSSSAYGYTF
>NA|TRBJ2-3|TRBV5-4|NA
TGTGCCAGCAGCTTGTGGGGCGGTGCCACAGATACGCAGTATTTT
CASSLWGGATDTQYF